A selection of T cell receptor beta chains follows, all from one sample in a study of T-cell reconstitution after alpha-beta-depleted transplantation in children. TCRdb re-derived calls from the PCR reads in MiXCR, one entry per CDR3 protein. In the table there are about 98,000 distinct CDR3 sequences, more than 20% of which are singletons. The sample in question was PBMCs, obtained before TCRalphabeta/CD19-depleted stem cell transplant. These receptors were taken from a boy between 2 and 10 years old with acute lymphoblastic leukemia, due to receive a stem cell transplant. Each CDR3 is given with its conserved first and last residue. The D gene is left open where the match is weak. Clone size, where shown, is once, few, many, or a class for clones that have expanded.

j_gene: TRBJ2-5
d_gene: TRBD2
abundance: many
v_gene: TRBV29-1
CDR3aa: CSVMAGEETQYF
CDR3nt: TGCAGCGTGATGGCGGGGGAAGAGACCCAGTACTTC

j_gene: TRBJ2-1
d_gene: -
abundance: -
v_gene: TRBV29-1
CDR3aa: CSVVPGGYNEQFF
CDR3nt: TGCAGCGTTGTTCCGGGCGGGTACAATGAGCAGTTCTTC

j_gene: TRBJ2-7
d_gene: -
abundance: -
v_gene: TRBV28
CDR3aa: CASKTRGDSYEQYF
CDR3nt: TGTGCCAGCAAAACGCGGGGTGACTCCTACGAGCAGTACTTC

j_gene: TRBJ2-3
d_gene: TRBD2
abundance: -
v_gene: TRBV9
CDR3aa: CASSVEASGGWADTQYF
CDR3nt: TGTGCCAGCAGCGTAGAGGCTAGCGGAGGATGGGCAGATACGCAGTATTTT

j_gene: TRBJ1-3
d_gene: -
abundance: -
v_gene: TRBV7-9
CDR3aa: CASSQLGGIGNTIYF
CDR3nt: TGTGCCAGCAGCCAACTCGGGGGGATAGGAAACACCATATATTTT

j_gene: TRBJ1-2
d_gene: -
abundance: -
v_gene: TRBV4-3
CDR3aa: CASSQDIQEGTYGYTF
CDR3nt: TGCGCCAGCAGCCAAGATATACAGGAGGGCACATATGGCTACACCTTC

j_gene: TRBJ2-3
d_gene: -
abundance: few
v_gene: TRBV24-1
CDR3aa: CATSETTDTQYF
CDR3nt: TGTGCCACCAGTGAAACTACAGATACGCAGTATTTT

j_gene: TRBJ2-5
d_gene: TRBD2
abundance: many
v_gene: TRBV18
CDR3aa: CASSPSSGGAKGETQYF
CDR3nt: TGTGCCAGCTCACCATCTAGCGGAGGGGCTAAGGGGGAGACCCAGTACTTC

j_gene: TRBJ1-5
d_gene: -
abundance: few
v_gene: TRBV6-2/TRBV6-3
CDR3aa: CASSYNSNQPQHF
CDR3nt: TGTGCCAGCAGTTACAATAGCAATCAGCCCCAGCATTTT

j_gene: TRBJ2-3
d_gene: -
abundance: few
v_gene: TRBV10-1
CDR3aa: CASSENRRGLATQYF
CDR3nt: TGCGCCAGCAGTGAAAATCGGAGGGGCCTAGCTACGCAGTATTTT

j_gene: TRBJ2-5
d_gene: -
abundance: -
v_gene: TRBV5-1
CDR3aa: CASSLASDTAQETQYF
CDR3nt: TGCGCCAGCAGCTTGGCATCCGACACTGCCCAAGAGACCCAGTACTTC

j_gene: TRBJ2-5
d_gene: -
abundance: -
v_gene: TRBV12-3/TRBV12-4
CDR3aa: CASSPPKGYQETQYF
CDR3nt: TGTGCCAGCAGCCCCCCTAAAGGATATCAAGAGACCCAGTACTTC

j_gene: TRBJ2-1
d_gene: -
abundance: -
v_gene: TRBV24-1
CDR3aa: CATSDASGGNNEQFF
CDR3nt: TGTGCCACCAGTGATGCGAGCGGAGGGAACAATGAGCAGTTCTTC

j_gene: TRBJ2-5
d_gene: TRBD1
abundance: -
v_gene: TRBV7-2
CDR3aa: CASSLEGRGRETQYF
CDR3nt: TGTGCCAGCAGCTTAGAGGGCAGGGGGCGAGAGACCCAGTACTTC

j_gene: TRBJ2-5
d_gene: TRBD2
abundance: -
v_gene: TRBV12-3/TRBV12-4
CDR3aa: CASSASGIGGETQYF
CDR3nt: TGTGCCAGCAGCGCTAGCGGGATAGGGGGAGAGACCCAGTACTTC

j_gene: TRBJ1-4
d_gene: -
abundance: -
v_gene: TRBV5-1
CDR3aa: CASSLVGLGDEKLFF
CDR3nt: TGCGCCAGCAGCTTGGTAGGATTGGGGGACGAAAAACTGTTTTTT

j_gene: TRBJ2-5
d_gene: -
abundance: -
v_gene: TRBV5-6
CDR3aa: CASSLDGQETQYF
CDR3nt: TGTGCCAGCAGCCTGGATGGGCAAGAGACCCAGTACTTC

j_gene: TRBJ1-2
d_gene: -
abundance: few
v_gene: TRBV7-2
CDR3aa: CASSLAGADSPTYGYTF
CDR3nt: TGTGCCAGCAGCTTAGCGGGGGCGGACAGTCCGACCTATGGCTACACCTTC

j_gene: TRBJ2-5
d_gene: -
abundance: -
v_gene: TRBV7-2
CDR3aa: CASSPDGYNGETQYF
CDR3nt: TGTGCCAGCAGCCCGGACGGTTACAACGGGGAGACCCAGTACTTC

j_gene: TRBJ2-4
d_gene: -
abundance: many
v_gene: TRBV12-3/TRBV12-4
CDR3aa: CASSHSGEGNIQYF
CDR3nt: TGTGCCAGCAGCCATAGCGGAGAGGGAAACATTCAGTACTTC

j_gene: TRBJ2-1
d_gene: -
abundance: -
v_gene: TRBV12-3/TRBV12-4
CDR3aa: CASSLLSLVGNEQFF
CDR3nt: TGTGCCAGCAGTTTATTGTCTCTAGTTGGTAATGAGCAGTTCTTC

j_gene: TRBJ2-1
d_gene: -
abundance: -
v_gene: TRBV20-1
CDR3aa: CSARDRVAEGLYEQFF
CDR3nt: TGCAGTGCTAGAGATCGAGTAGCGGAGGGGCTCTATGAGCAGTTCTTC

j_gene: TRBJ2-1
d_gene: -
abundance: many
v_gene: TRBV29-1
CDR3aa: CSHKRGFSYNEQFF
CDR3nt: TGCAGCCATAAACGGGGGTTCTCCTACAATGAGCAGTTCTTC

j_gene: TRBJ2-5
d_gene: -
abundance: -
v_gene: TRBV29-1
CDR3aa: CSVEDQVTGRQETQYF
CDR3nt: TGCAGCGTTGAAGATCAGGTCACAGGCCGACAAGAGACCCAGTACTTC

j_gene: TRBJ1-2
d_gene: TRBD1
abundance: -
v_gene: TRBV29-1
CDR3aa: CSALTGQGIYGYTF
CDR3nt: TGCAGCGCCTTAACCGGACAGGGGATTTATGGCTACACCTTC

j_gene: TRBJ1-1
d_gene: -
abundance: -
v_gene: TRBV12-3/TRBV12-4
CDR3aa: CASTLGGSVTEAFF
CDR3nt: TGTGCCAGCACCCTGGGGGGCAGTGTCACTGAAGCTTTCTTT

j_gene: TRBJ2-3
d_gene: -
abundance: -
v_gene: TRBV4-1
CDR3aa: CASSQSSGGLTDTQYF
CDR3nt: TGCGCCAGCAGCCAAAGTAGCGGAGGGCTCACAGATACGCAGTATTTT

j_gene: TRBJ2-2
d_gene: -
abundance: few
v_gene: TRBV7-2
CDR3aa: CASTLLLGNTGELFF
CDR3nt: TGTGCCAGCACCCTTTTACTAGGGAACACCGGGGAGCTGTTTTTT

j_gene: TRBJ2-1
d_gene: TRBD1
abundance: -
v_gene: TRBV5-1
CDR3aa: CASQGDRDSPTSYNEQFF
CDR3nt: TGCGCCAGCCAGGGGGACAGGGATAGCCCGACCTCCTACAATGAGCAGTTCTTC

j_gene: TRBJ2-1
d_gene: -
abundance: -
v_gene: TRBV3-1
CDR3aa: CASSQGERSSYNEQFF
CDR3nt: TGTGCCAGCAGCCAAGGGGAGCGGAGCTCCTACAATGAGCAGTTCTTC

j_gene: TRBJ2-2
d_gene: TRBD2
abundance: -
v_gene: TRBV10-3
CDR3aa: CAISESGGSGTGELFF
CDR3nt: TGTGCCATCAGTGAGTCGGGCGGGAGTGGCACCGGGGAGCTGTTTTTT

j_gene: TRBJ2-1
d_gene: TRBD2
abundance: -
v_gene: TRBV5-1
CDR3aa: CASSPGLAEGYNEQFF
CDR3nt: TGCGCCAGCAGCCCGGGACTAGCGGAGGGCTACAATGAGCAGTTCTTC

j_gene: TRBJ2-1
d_gene: TRBD2
abundance: many
v_gene: TRBV11-2
CDR3aa: CASSLGASGRDEQFF
CDR3nt: TGTGCCAGCAGCTTAGGGGCTAGCGGGAGAGACGAGCAGTTCTTC

j_gene: TRBJ2-1
d_gene: -
abundance: many
v_gene: TRBV28
CDR3aa: CASSPRTAYNEQFF
CDR3nt: TGTGCCAGCAGTCCCCGGACCGCCTACAATGAGCAGTTCTTC

j_gene: TRBJ2-7
d_gene: -
abundance: few
v_gene: TRBV4-1
CDR3aa: CASSQEGRYEQYF
CDR3nt: TGCGCCAGCAGCCAAGAAGGGCGATACGAGCAGTACTTC

j_gene: TRBJ2-1
d_gene: -
abundance: -
v_gene: TRBV9
CDR3aa: CASSVNPSDYNEQFF
CDR3nt: TGTGCCAGCAGCGTCAACCCTAGCGACTACAATGAGCAGTTCTTC

j_gene: TRBJ2-7
d_gene: TRBD2
abundance: -
v_gene: TRBV6-1
CDR3aa: CASSRRLAEGPYEQYF
CDR3nt: TGTGCCAGCAGTCGACGACTAGCGGAGGGGCCCTACGAGCAGTACTTC

j_gene: TRBJ2-2
d_gene: TRBD1
abundance: -
v_gene: TRBV3-1
CDR3aa: CASSQPGQGSGELFF
CDR3nt: TGTGCCAGCAGCCAGCCGGGACAGGGAAGCGGGGAGCTGTTTTTT

j_gene: TRBJ2-5
d_gene: -
abundance: few
v_gene: TRBV19
CDR3aa: CASSDPSRGAKRYF
CDR3nt: TGTGCCAGTAGTGATCCGTCGAGGGGGGCCAAGAGGTACTTC

j_gene: TRBJ1-1
d_gene: -
abundance: -
v_gene: TRBV6-2/TRBV6-3
CDR3aa: CASSLRSGTEAFF
CDR3nt: TGTGCCAGCAGTTTGAGGTCCGGCACTGAAGCTTTCTTT

j_gene: TRBJ2-7
d_gene: -
abundance: many
v_gene: TRBV20-1
CDR3aa: CSARDVQSTYEQYF
CDR3nt: TGCAGTGCTAGAGATGTCCAGTCGACCTACGAGCAGTACTTC

j_gene: TRBJ2-2
d_gene: TRBD1
abundance: few
v_gene: TRBV7-3
CDR3aa: CASSVFGTGVSTNTGELFF
CDR3nt: TGTGCCAGCAGCGTTTTTGGGACAGGGGTTTCCACGAACACCGGGGAGCTGTTTTTT

j_gene: TRBJ1-6
d_gene: -
abundance: many
v_gene: TRBV28
CDR3aa: CASRLTPSTPLHF
CDR3nt: TGTGCCAGCCGGTTAACTCCTTCTACACCCCTCCACTTT

j_gene: TRBJ2-3
d_gene: -
abundance: few
v_gene: TRBV29-1
CDR3aa: CSVDGFTDTQYF
CDR3nt: TGCAGCGTTGATGGCTTCACAGATACGCAGTATTTT

j_gene: TRBJ1-2
d_gene: -
abundance: few
v_gene: TRBV30
CDR3aa: CAWSADLNYGYTF
CDR3nt: TGTGCCTGGAGTGCGGACCTAAACTATGGCTACACCTTC

j_gene: TRBJ2-7
d_gene: TRBD2
abundance: few
v_gene: TRBV5-1
CDR3aa: CASSFTAGGDVYEQYF
CDR3nt: TGCGCCAGCAGCTTTACGGCTGGGGGGGACGTCTACGAGCAGTACTTC

j_gene: TRBJ1-3
d_gene: -
abundance: -
v_gene: TRBV25-1
CDR3aa: CASSARRNTIYF
CDR3nt: TGTGCCAGCAGTGCCAGGCGAAACACCATATATTTT

j_gene: TRBJ2-7
d_gene: -
abundance: -
v_gene: TRBV7-7
CDR3aa: CASSLGQEVKQYF
CDR3nt: TGTGCCAGCAGCTTAGGACAGGAGGTAAAGCAGTACTTC

j_gene: TRBJ2-7
d_gene: TRBD1
abundance: once
v_gene: TRBV28
CDR3aa: CATGQGAREQYF
CDR3nt: TGTGCCACGGGACAGGGGGCTAGAGAGCAGTACTTC

j_gene: TRBJ2-1
d_gene: TRBD2
abundance: -
v_gene: TRBV25-1
CDR3aa: CASSAGGNYNEQFF
CDR3nt: TGTGCCAGCTCAGCGGGAGGCAACTACAATGAGCAGTTCTTC

j_gene: TRBJ2-7
d_gene: -
abundance: once
v_gene: TRBV6-5
CDR3aa: CASSYSIKWGEQYF
CDR3nt: TGTGCCAGCAGTTACTCGATTAAGTGGGGCGAGCAGTACTTC

j_gene: TRBJ2-5
d_gene: TRBD1
abundance: many
v_gene: TRBV29-1
CDR3aa: CSVGDRGRGETQYF
CDR3nt: TGCAGCGTTGGGGACAGGGGGCGAGGAGAGACCCAGTACTTC

j_gene: TRBJ2-7
d_gene: -
abundance: many
v_gene: TRBV20-1
CDR3aa: CSARDAAHSYEQYF
CDR3nt: TGCAGTGCTAGAGACGCGGCGCACTCCTACGAGCAGTACTTC

j_gene: TRBJ1-3
d_gene: -
abundance: -
v_gene: TRBV28
CDR3aa: CASSPEPVSGNTIYF
CDR3nt: TGTGCCAGCAGCCCCGAGCCAGTGTCTGGAAACACCATATATTTT

j_gene: TRBJ2-1
d_gene: -
abundance: few
v_gene: TRBV7-9
CDR3aa: CASSLFGGSGNEQFF
CDR3nt: TGTGCCAGCAGCTTATTCGGGGGCTCGGGCAATGAGCAGTTCTTC

j_gene: TRBJ2-7
d_gene: -
abundance: -
v_gene: TRBV4-1
CDR3aa: CASSQGLRDRSYEQYF
CDR3nt: TGCGCCAGCAGCCAAGGCCTGCGGGACAGATCATACGAGCAGTACTTC

j_gene: TRBJ1-1
d_gene: -
abundance: few
v_gene: TRBV19
CDR3aa: CASGGYEAFF
CDR3nt: TGTGCCAGCGGGGGATATGAAGCTTTCTTT

j_gene: TRBJ2-7
d_gene: -
abundance: -
v_gene: TRBV30
CDR3aa: CAWSDLYEQYF
CDR3nt: TGTGCCTGGAGTGATCTCTACGAGCAGTACTTC

j_gene: TRBJ1-4
d_gene: -
abundance: few
v_gene: TRBV20-1
CDR3aa: CSATVGVGGEKLFF
CDR3nt: TGCAGTGCTACAGTCGGGGTAGGGGGGGAAAAACTGTTTTTT

j_gene: TRBJ2-7
d_gene: -
abundance: -
v_gene: TRBV2
CDR3aa: CASSEVEGSGEQYF
CDR3nt: TGTGCCAGCAGTGAAGTTGAGGGGTCGGGCGAGCAGTACTTC